The clone carrying this TCR beta chain was observed a single time. One end of the junction varies from germline; a read error may be responsible. The data derive from a study of control samples from healthy donors and cancer patients. Germline loops: CDR1 SSHAT, CDR2 FNYEAQ (reference sequence). The CDR3 extends over 14 amino acids. Generated by immunoSEQ multiplex PCR, the TCRdb table keeps only in-frame clones and is missing some. The sample contains over 80,000 clones, roughly 91% of which appear only once. Specimen: blood. The receptor was isolated from a man younger than 45 in good health. V is TRBV7-7 and J is TRBJ2-1, with D possibly called TRBD1 or TRBD2 (5 bases each). The DNA of the CDR3 is TGTGCTAGCAGCCGGGGCGCCTCCTACAATGAGCAGTTCTTC. As protein: CASSRGASYNEQFF. The full variable domain, in which reference TRBV7-7 and TRBJ2-1 provide the parts outside the CDR3, is GAGVSQSPRYKVTKRGQDVTLRCDPISSHATLYWYQQALGQGPEFLTYFNYEAQPDKSGLPSDRFSAERPEGSISTLTIQRTEQRDSAMYRCASSRGASYNEQFFGPGTRLTVL.